Here is one TCR beta chain with its context. Germline V gene data show CDR1 as SGDLS and CDR2 as YYNGEE. This CDR3 comprises 15 residues. V was pared by 0 bases and J by 0 bases, with 7 bases between. Using immunoSEQ multiplex PCR, the repertoire was profiled, and TCRdb retains in-frame clones only, with some absent. The data show roughly 130,000 clones, approximately 94% seen once. This record comes from a study of control samples from healthy donors and cancer patients. Material for sequencing was blood. The V and J genes are TRBV9 and TRBJ1-3; tentative D call: TRBD1 (5 bases). This clonotype was sampled from a man aged 30-40 years in good health. The CDR3: CASSVEGTSGNTIYF. The CDR3 DNA reads as TGTGCCAGCAGCGTAGAAGGGACCTCTGGAAACACCATATATTTT.